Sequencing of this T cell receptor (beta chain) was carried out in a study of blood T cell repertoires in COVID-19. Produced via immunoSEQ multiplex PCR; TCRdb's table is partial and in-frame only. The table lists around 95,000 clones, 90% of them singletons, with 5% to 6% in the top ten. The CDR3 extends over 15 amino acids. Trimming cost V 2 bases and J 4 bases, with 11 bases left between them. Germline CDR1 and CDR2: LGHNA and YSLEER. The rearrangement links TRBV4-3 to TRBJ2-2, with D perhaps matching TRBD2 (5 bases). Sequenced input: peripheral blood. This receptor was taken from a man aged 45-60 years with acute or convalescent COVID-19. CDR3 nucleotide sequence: TGCGCCAGCAGCCAAAACGGGAAGAGCACCGGGGAGCTGTTTTTT. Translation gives CASSQNGKSTGELFF.